The present TCR beta chain was sequenced within a study of blood T cell repertoires in COVID-19 (TCRdb year 2020). Looking at the study overall: Collaborator samples came from the United States, Italy and Spain and covered acute and convalescent phases of COVID-19. The material from the prospective study consisted of cDNA or gDNA derived from T cells, B-cell-depleted T cells, or PBMCs. The repertoires were released in a freely available public database meant as a resource for research on the immune response to SARS-CoV-2. The dataset comprised deeply sampled blood TCRbeta repertoires from subjects exposed to, actively infected with, or recovered from COVID-19. Nearly every sample came with metadata listing a de-identified subject ID, COVID-19 status, age in years and sex. Where HLA class I and class II types were available, the types were taken from metadata supplied by the sample provider, not from assay-based typing. Samples came from the ongoing ImmuneRACE study (first 160 participants) plus 1,254 subjects from 6 global collaborators.

In the prospective study, participants were roughly 18 to 100 years old, resided in 24 geographic areas of the United States, and were enrolled through a virtual design. In the prospective study, participants were assigned to cohorts based on the clinical history participants reported in a screening survey and a study questionnaire. Recovered participants in ImmuneRACE Cohort 3 were defined as having two consecutive negative NP/OP PCR tests, clearance from a healthcare professional, or resolution of symptoms. Mobile phlebotomists in the prospective study collected whole blood, serum and a nasopharyngeal or oropharyngeal swab from every participant. Prospective study participants could optionally give additional blood draws and questionnaires over an approximately two-month period. Blood samples from the prospective study were shipped frozen or at room temperature prior to DNA extraction. The germline V gene specifies MDHEN as CDR1 and SYDVKM as CDR2. Cut back by 4 bases and 7 bases, the V and J ends lie 13 bases apart. The CDR3 numbers 14 residues from cysteine through phenylalanine. The CDR3 DNA has 42 bases and is translated from base 1.

The paper's findings and limits, for the study overall: How much clinical and demographic metadata was included differed by source and by participant, and the metadata was provided uncurated.

The immunoSEQ Assay, a bias-controlled multiplex PCR, was used to amplify TCRbeta CDR3 regions from genomic DNA. Per the authors' processing: The number of nucleated cells in each sample was estimated from the amplification of reference gene primers within the assay. To quantify the absolute abundance of each unique TCRbeta CDR3 rearrangement, sequence reads were collapsed and filtered. For each sample, productive Simpson clonality was calculated as the square root of Simpson's diversity index over productive rearrangements. TCRdb retrieved this table from immuneACCESS and kept in-frame rearrangements only. Not all clones are present; in checked studies, unresolved V genes account for under half, and no reason is known for the remainder. That table supplies the V and J calls and clone size; D and trimming were determined from the DNA. Present in this sample are roughly 160,000 clones, approximately 77% of which were seen just once. 15% to 20% of the sample is held by the ten biggest clonotypes.

This clone has more than one count but fewer than ten. Its antigen is currently not known. No base quality information exists; no much larger clone differs at one position. The receptor comes from a man in his 60s who had recovered from COVID-19. Sequencing was carried out using PBMCs or T cells enriched from blood (not recorded which). The chain was built from TRBV28 and TRBJ2-2; the D gene is possibly TRBD2, with 6 bases matching. Read as DNA, the sequence is TGTGCCAGCAGTTATTCTAGCGAAAGCGGGGAGCTGTTTTTT. Its translation reads: CASSYSSESGELFF.